The subject of this entry is one T cell receptor (beta chain). CDR1 and CDR2 from the germline V gene are SEHNR and FQNEAQ (reference sequence). CDR3 length: 16 amino acids. Trimming shortened V by 5 bases and J by 5 bases, and 21 bases separated the two germline ends. The data derive from a study of blood T cell repertoires in COVID-19. Across the whole study: Spain, Italy and the United States supplied samples that represented acute and convalescent COVID-19. Sample material is recorded as cDNA or gDNA derived from T cells, B-cell-depleted T cells, or PBMCs.

Here immunoSEQ multiplex PCR was the method, and the copy in TCRdb shows in-frame clones only, minus some. This table holds roughly 180,000 clones, around 90% found once. Cohort assignment relied on participant-reported clinical history. Symptom resolution, clearance, or two negative PCRs marked the recovered donors of Cohort 3. The chain employs TRBV7-9 and TRBJ2-5, with D maybe TRBD2 (6 bases). Sequencing input: PBMCs or T cells enriched from blood (not recorded which). This clonotype was sampled from a woman in her twenties or thirties who had recovered from COVID-19. The CDR3 DNA is TGTGCCAGCAGCCCCTCGGTTAATTACGCGGGGGAGACCCAGTACTTC. Protein: CASSPSVNYAGETQYF.